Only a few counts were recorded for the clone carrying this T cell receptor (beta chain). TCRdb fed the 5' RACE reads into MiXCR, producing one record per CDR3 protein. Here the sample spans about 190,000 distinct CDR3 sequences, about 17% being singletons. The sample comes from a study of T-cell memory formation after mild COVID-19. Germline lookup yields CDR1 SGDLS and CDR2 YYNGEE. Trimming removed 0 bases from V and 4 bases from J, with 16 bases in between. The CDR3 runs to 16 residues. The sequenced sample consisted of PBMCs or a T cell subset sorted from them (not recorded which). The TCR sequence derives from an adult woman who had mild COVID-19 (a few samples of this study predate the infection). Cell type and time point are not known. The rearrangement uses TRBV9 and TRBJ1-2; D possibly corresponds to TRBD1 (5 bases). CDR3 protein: CASSVAVGDPLYGYTF. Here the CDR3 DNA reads TGTGCCAGCAGCGTAGCTGTGGGGGACCCGCTCTATGGCTACACCTTC.